A selection of T cell receptor beta chains follows, all from one sample in a study of read filtering for tumor transcriptome and immune sequencing. TCRdb fed the reads into MiXCR, producing one record per CDR3 protein. The sample records 100,000 to 150,000 distinct CDR3 sequences, 10% to 15% being singletons. The sample comprised a population of CD138-negative cells sorted from bone marrow. These TCRs come from a donor older than 35 with multiple myeloma. Both conserved end residues are part of each CDR3. A D gene is named only where the DNA matches it firmly. Where a row states a size, it is once, few, many or the class of an expanded clone; other rows omit it.

cdr3_length	clone_size	v_call	d_call	j_call	cdr3_nt	cdr3_aa
16	many	TRBV20-1	NA	TRBJ2-5	TGCAGTGCTGAGGCCGGGAAGACTAGAAGCCAAGAGACCCAGTACTTC	CSAEAGKTRSQETQYF
14	many	TRBV11-2	NA	TRBJ1-1	TGTGCCAGCAGTGGGATACGAAATCGGACTGAAGCTTTCTTT	CASSGIRNRTEAFF
14	many	TRBV2	NA	TRBJ1-4	TGTGCCAGCAGTTCCGGGCCTGGACCTGAAAAACTGTTTTTT	CASSSGPGPEKLFF
12	many	TRBV11-2	NA	TRBJ2-1	TGTGCCAGCGGTAGGGCATACAATGAGCAGTTCTTC	CASGRAYNEQFF
12	NA	TRBV6-1	NA	TRBJ2-1	TGTGCCACCTGCTCGGCCAGCAACGAGCAGTTCTTC	CATCSASNEQFF
12	few	TRBV24-1	NA	TRBJ1-2	TGTGCCACCAGTGATGGTATCTATGGCTACACCTTC	CATSDGIYGYTF
14	NA	TRBV20-1	NA	TRBJ1-1	TGCAGTGCTAGAGTGGGGGGTATGAACACTGAAGCTTTCTTT	CSARVGGMNTEAFF
14	few	TRBV29-1	NA	TRBJ2-6	TGCAGCGTACTCGGAGGGTACGGGGCCAACGTCCTGACTTTC	CSVLGGYGANVLTF
18	many	TRBV7-9	TRBD2	TRBJ2-2	TGTGCCAGCAGCTTAGCGCGACCTGCTAGCGGGAGCACCGGGGAGCTGTTTTTT	CASSLARPASGSTGELFF
14	many	TRBV12-3/TRBV12-4	NA	TRBJ2-7	TGTGCCAGCAGTCCTCGAGGGACCTCTCTCGAGCAGTACTTC	CASSPRGTSLEQYF
15	many	TRBV11-3	NA	TRBJ2-3	TGTGCCAGCAGCCCCCAGGGTACTAGCACAGATACGCAGTATTTT	CASSPQGTSTDTQYF
14	many	TRBV28	TRBD1	TRBJ2-7	TGTGCCAGCAGTTATACAGGGGACGCGTACGAGCAGTACTTC	CASSYTGDAYEQYF